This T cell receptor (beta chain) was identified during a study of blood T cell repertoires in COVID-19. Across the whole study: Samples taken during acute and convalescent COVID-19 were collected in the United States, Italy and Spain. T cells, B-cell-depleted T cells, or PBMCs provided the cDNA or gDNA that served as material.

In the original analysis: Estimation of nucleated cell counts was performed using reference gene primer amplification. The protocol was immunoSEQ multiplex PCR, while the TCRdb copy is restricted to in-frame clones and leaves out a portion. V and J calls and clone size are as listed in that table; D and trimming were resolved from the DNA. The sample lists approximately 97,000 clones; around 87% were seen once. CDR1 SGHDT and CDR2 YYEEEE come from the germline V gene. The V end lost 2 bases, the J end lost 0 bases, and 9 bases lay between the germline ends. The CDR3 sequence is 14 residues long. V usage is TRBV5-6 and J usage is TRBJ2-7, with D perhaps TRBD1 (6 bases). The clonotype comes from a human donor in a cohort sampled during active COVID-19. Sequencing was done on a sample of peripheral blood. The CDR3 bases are TGTGCCAGCAGCTTCCAGGGGAGCTCCTACGAGCAGTACTTC. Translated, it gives CASSFQGSSYEQYF.